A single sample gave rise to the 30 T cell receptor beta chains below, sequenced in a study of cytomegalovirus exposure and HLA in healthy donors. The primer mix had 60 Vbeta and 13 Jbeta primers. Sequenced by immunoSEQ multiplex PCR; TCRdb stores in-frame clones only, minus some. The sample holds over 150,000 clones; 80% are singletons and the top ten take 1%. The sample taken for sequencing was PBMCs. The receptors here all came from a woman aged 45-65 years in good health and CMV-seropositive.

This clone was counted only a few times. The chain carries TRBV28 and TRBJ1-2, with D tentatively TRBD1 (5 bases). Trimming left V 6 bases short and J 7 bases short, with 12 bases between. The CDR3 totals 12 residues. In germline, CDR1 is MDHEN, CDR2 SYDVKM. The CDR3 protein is CASRGAPGGYTF. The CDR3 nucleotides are TGTGCCAGCAGAGGGGCGCCTGGTGGCTACACCTTC.

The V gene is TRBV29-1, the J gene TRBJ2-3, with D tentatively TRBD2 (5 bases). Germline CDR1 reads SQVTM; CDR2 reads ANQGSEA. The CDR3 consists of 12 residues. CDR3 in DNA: TGCACATGGACTGAACGCACAGATACGCAGTATTTT. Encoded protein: CTWTERTDTQYF.

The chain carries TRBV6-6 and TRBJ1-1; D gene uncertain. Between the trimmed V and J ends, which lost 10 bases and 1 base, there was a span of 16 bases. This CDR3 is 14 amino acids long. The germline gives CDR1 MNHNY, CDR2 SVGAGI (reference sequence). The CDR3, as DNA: TGTGCCACCCTCTCGGAGATAAAGAACACTGAAGCTTTCTTT. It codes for CATLSEIKNTEAFF.

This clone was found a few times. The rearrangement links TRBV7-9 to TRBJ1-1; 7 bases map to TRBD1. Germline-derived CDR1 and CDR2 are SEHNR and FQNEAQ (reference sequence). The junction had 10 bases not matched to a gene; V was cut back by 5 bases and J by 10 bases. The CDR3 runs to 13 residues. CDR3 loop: CASSRGQARGAFF. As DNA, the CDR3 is TGTGCCAGCAGCCGAGGACAGGCCCGTGGAGCTTTCTTT.

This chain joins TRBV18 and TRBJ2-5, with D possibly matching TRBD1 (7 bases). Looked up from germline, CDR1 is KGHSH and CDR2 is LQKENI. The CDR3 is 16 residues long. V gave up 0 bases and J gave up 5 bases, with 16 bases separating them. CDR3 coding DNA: TGTGCCAGCTCACCACCGATCAGCGCAGGGGGGGAGACCCAGTACTTC. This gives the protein CASSPPISAGGETQYF.

CDR3 nucleotide sequence: TGTGCCAGCAGCGAAGGACACCCTGAAGCTTTCTTT. Amino acid sequence: CASSEGHPEAFF. This sequence joins TRBV5-5 and TRBJ1-1, with D possibly being TRBD1 (5 bases). Germline CDR1 reads SGHKS; CDR2 reads YYEKEE (reference sequence). Between the trimmed V and J ends, which lost 4 bases and 6 bases, there was a span of 10 bases. The CDR3 is 12 residues long.

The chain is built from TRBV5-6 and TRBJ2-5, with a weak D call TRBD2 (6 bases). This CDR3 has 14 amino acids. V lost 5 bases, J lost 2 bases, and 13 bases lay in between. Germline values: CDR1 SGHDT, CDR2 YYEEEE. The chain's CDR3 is CASRLSTRQETQYF. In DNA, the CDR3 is TGTGCCAGCAGGCTATCGACTAGACAAGAGACCCAGTACTTC.

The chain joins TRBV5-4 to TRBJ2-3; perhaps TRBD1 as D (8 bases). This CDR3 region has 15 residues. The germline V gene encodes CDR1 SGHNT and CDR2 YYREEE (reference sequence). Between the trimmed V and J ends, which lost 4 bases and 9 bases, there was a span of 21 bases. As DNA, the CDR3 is TGTGCCAGCAGCCGAAGCGGGACAGGTCATCGAACGCAGTATTTT. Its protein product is CASSRSGTGHRTQYF. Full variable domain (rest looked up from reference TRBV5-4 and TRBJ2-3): ETGVTQSPTHLIKTRGQQVTLRCSSQSGHNTVSWYQQALGQGPQFIFQYYREEENGRGNFPPRFSGLQFPNYSSELNVNALELDDSALYLCASSRSGTGHRTQYFGPGTRLTVL.

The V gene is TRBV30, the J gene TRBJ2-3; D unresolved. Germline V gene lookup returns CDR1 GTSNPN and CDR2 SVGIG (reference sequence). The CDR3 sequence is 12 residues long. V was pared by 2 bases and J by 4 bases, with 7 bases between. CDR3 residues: CAWSQLADTQYF. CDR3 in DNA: TGTGCCTGGAGTCAACTGGCAGATACGCAGTATTTT.

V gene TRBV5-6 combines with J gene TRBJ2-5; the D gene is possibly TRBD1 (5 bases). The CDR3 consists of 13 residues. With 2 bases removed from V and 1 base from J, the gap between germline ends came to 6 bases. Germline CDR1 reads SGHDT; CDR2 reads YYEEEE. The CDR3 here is CASSFRVQETQYF. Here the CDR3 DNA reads TGTGCCAGCAGCTTCAGGGTCCAAGAGACCCAGTACTTC. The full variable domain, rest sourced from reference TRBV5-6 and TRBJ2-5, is DAGVTQSPTHLIKTRGQQVTLRCSPKSGHDTVSWYQQALGQGPQFIFQYYEEEERQRGNFPDRFSGHQFPNYSSELNVNALLLGDSALYLCASSFRVQETQYFGPGTRLLVL.

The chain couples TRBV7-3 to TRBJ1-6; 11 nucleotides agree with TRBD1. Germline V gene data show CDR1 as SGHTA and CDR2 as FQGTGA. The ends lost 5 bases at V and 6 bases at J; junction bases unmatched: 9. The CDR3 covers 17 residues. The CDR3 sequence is CASSPQGQGARNSPLHF. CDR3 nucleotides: TGTGCCAGCAGCCCCCAAGGACAGGGGGCTCGTAATTCACCCCTCCACTTT. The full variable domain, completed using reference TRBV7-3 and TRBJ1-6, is GAGVSQTPSNKVTEKGKYVELRCDPISGHTALYWYRQSLGQGPEFLIYFQGTGAADDSGLPNDRFFAVRPEGSVSTLKIQRTERGDSAVYLCASSPQGQGARNSPLHFGNGTRLTVT.

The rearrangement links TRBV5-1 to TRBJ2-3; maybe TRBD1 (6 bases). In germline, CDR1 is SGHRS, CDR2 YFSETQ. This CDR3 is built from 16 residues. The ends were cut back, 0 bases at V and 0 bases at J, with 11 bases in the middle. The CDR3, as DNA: TGCGCCAGCAGCTTGGCCTGGGGGCGGAGCACAGATACGCAGTATTTT. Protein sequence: CASSLAWGRSTDTQYF.

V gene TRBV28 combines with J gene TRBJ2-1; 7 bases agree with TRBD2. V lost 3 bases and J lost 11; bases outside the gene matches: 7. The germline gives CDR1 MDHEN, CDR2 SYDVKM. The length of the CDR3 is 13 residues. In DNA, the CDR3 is TGTGCCAGCAGTTTTGGGGCTAGCGGAAAGCAGTTCTTC. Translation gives CASSFGASGKQFF.

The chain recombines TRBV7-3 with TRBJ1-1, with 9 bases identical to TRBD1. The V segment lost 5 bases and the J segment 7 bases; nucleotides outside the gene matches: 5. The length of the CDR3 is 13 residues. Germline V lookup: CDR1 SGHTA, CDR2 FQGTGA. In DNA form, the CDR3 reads TGTGCCAGCAGCCTAGGACAGGGGAGTGAAGCTTTCTTT. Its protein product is CASSLGQGSEAFF.

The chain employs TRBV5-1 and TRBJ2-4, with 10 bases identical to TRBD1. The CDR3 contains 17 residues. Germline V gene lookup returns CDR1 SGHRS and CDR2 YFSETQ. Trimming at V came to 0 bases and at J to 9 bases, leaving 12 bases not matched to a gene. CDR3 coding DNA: TGCGCCAGCAGCTTGGAAGCCGGGACAGGGGTGACGGGCATTCAGTACTTC. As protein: CASSLEAGTGVTGIQYF.

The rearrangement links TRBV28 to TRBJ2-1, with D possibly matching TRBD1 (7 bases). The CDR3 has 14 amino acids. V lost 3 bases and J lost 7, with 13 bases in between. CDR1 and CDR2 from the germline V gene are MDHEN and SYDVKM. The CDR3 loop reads CASSFSTGRNEQFF. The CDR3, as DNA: TGTGCCAGCAGTTTTTCGACAGGGAGGAATGAGCAGTTCTTC.

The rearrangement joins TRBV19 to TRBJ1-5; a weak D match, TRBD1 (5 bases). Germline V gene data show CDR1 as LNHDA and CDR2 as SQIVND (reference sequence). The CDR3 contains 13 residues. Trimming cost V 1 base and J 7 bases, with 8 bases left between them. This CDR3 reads CASSIGRAQPQHF. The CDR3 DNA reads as TGTGCCAGTAGTATAGGCAGGGCACAGCCCCAGCATTTT.

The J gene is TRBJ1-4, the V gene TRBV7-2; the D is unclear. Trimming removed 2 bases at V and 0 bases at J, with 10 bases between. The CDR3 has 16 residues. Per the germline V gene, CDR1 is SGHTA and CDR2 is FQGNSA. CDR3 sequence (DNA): TGTGCCAGCAGCTTAATGAGCGGCGCAACTAATGAAAAACTGTTTTTT. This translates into CASSLMSGATNEKLFF.

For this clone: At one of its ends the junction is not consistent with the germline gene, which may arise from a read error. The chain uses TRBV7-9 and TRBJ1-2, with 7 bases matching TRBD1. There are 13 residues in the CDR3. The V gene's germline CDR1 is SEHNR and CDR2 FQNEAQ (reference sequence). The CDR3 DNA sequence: TGTTCCAGCAGCCTTTGGCAGGGGGGTGGCTACACCTTC. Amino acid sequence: CSSSLWQGGGYTF.

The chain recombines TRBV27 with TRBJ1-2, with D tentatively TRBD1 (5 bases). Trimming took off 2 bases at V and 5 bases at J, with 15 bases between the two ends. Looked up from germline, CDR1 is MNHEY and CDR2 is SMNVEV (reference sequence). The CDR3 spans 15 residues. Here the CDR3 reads CASSLHWGEWYGYTF. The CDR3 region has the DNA TGTGCCAGCAGTTTACATTGGGGGGAGTGGTATGGCTACACCTTC.

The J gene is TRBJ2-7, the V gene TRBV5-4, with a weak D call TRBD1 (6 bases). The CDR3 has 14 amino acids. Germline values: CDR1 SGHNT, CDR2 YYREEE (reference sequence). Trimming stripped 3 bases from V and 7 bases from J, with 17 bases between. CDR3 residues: CASSSQKTGEEQYF. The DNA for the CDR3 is TGTGCCAGCAGCTCGCAAAAGACAGGTGAAGAGCAGTACTTC.

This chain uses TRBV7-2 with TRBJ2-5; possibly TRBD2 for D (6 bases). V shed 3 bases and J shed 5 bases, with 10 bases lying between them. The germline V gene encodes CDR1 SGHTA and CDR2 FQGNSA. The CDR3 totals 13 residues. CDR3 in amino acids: CASSLTRAETQYF. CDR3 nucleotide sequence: TGTGCCAGCAGCTTGACTAGGGCGGAGACCCAGTACTTC.

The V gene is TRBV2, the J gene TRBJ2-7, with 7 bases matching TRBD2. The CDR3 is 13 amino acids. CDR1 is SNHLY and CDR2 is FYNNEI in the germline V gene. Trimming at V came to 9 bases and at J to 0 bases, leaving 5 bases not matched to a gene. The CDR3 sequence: CARGGQSSYEQYF. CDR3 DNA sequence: TGTGCCAGGGGAGGGCAGAGCTCCTACGAGCAGTACTTC.

Here the CDR3 DNA reads TGTGCCAGCAGTTTCTGGGGCAGCCGCTCTGGGGCCAACGTCCTGACTTTC. Translated, it gives CASSFWGSRSGANVLTF. The rearrangement uses TRBV27 and TRBJ2-6; D is possibly TRBD1 (5 bases). Germline V lookup: CDR1 MNHEY, CDR2 SMNVEV (reference sequence). CDR3 length: 17 amino acids. Trimming cost V 3 bases and J 0 bases, with 12 bases left between them. Using reference TRBV27 and TRBJ2-6 for the parts outside the CDR3, the full variable domain is EAQVTQNPRYLITVTGKKLTVTCSQNMNHEYMSWYRQDPGLGLRQIYYSMNVEVTDKGDVPEGYKVSRKEKRNFPLILESPSPNQTSLYFCASSFWGSRSGANVLTFGAGSRLTVL.

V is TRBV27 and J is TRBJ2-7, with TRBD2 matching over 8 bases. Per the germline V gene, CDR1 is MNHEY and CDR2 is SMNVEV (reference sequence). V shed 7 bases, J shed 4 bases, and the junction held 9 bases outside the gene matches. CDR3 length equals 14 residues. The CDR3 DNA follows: TGTGCCAGCAAATTAGCGGGATCATTGTACGAGCAGTACTTC. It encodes CASKLAGSLYEQYF.

The CDR3 spells CASSVAPGTGGEDTQYF. The CDR3 bases are TGTGCCAGCAGCGTAGCTCCCGGGACAGGGGGTGAGGATACGCAGTATTTT. V is TRBV9 and J is TRBJ2-3, with 11 bases identical to TRBD1. Germline assignment: CDR1 SGDLS and CDR2 YYNGEE. With V trimmed by 0 bases and J by 6 bases, 9 bases remained unmatched. CDR3 length equals 17 residues.

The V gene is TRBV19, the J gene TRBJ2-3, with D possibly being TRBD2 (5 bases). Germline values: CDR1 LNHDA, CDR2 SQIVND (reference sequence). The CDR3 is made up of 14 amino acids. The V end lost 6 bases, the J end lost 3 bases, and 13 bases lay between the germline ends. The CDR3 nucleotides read TGTGCCAGTAGCTCGGGGTTGAGGACAGATACGCAGTATTTT. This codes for CASSSGLRTDTQYF.

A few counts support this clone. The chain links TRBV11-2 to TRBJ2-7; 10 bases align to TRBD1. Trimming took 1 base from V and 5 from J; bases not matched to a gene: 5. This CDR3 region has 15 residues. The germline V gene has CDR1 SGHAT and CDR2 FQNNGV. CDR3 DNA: TGTGCCAGCAGCTTAGGTGGGACAGGGGTCCACGAGCAGTACTTC. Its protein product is CASSLGGTGVHEQYF.

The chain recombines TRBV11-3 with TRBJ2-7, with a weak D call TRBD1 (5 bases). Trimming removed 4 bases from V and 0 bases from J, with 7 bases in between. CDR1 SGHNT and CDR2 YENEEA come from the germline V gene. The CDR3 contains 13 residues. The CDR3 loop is CASSSDNSYEQYF. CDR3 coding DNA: TGTGCCAGCAGCTCGGACAACTCCTACGAGCAGTACTTC.

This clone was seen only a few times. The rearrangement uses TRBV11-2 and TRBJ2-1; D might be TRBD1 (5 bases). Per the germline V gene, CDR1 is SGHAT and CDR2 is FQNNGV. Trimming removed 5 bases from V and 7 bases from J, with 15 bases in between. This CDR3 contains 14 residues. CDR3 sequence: CASSPGQGWNEQFF. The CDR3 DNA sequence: TGTGCCAGCAGCCCCGGCCAGGGATGGAATGAGCAGTTCTTC. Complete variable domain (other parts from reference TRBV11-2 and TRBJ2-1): EAGVAQSPRYKIIEKRQSVAFWCNPISGHATLYWYQQILGQGPKLLIQFQNNGVVDDSQLPKDRFSAERLKGVDSTLKIQPAKLEDSAVYLCASSPGQGWNEQFFGPGTRLTVL.